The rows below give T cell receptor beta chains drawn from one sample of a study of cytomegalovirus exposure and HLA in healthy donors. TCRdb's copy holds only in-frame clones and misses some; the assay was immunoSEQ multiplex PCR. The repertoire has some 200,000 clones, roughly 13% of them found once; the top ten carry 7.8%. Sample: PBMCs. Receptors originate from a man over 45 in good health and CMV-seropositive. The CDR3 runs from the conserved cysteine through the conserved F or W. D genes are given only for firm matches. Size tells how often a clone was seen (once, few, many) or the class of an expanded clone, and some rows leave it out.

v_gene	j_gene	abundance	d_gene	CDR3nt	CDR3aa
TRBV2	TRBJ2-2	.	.	TGTGCCAGCAGGGACACCACCGAGAACACCGGGGAGCTGTTTTTT	CASRDTTENTGELFF
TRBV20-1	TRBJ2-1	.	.	TGCAGTGCTAGTCCGAGTGTGCAGTTCTTC	CSASPSVQFF
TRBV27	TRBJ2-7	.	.	TGTGCCAGCAGTCCCACAGCGGTGTCCTACGAGCAGTACTTC	CASSPTAVSYEQYF
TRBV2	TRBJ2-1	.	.	TGTGCCAGCAGAGAGGCCTCCGATGGTGAGCAGTTCTTC	CASREASDGEQFF
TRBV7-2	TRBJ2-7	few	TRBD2	TGTGCCAGCAGCTTAGACCCCGGGACTACCTACCAGATGGAGCAGTACTTC	CASSLDPGTTYQMEQYF
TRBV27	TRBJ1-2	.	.	TGTGCCAGCAGTTTATCGGGAGACACAGGCTACACCTTC	CASSLSGDTGYTF
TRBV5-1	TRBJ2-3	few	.	TGCGCCAGCAGCTTGGAGCCGGGGATGAACACAGATACGCAGTATTTT	CASSLEPGMNTDTQYF
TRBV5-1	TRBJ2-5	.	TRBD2	TGCGCCAGCAGCTTCGGAGCGGGGGGTGGTGAGACCCAGTACTTC	CASSFGAGGGETQYF
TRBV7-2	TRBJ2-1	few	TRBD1	TGTGCCAGCAGCTCCGACAGGGCCCCTAGGAATGAGCAGTTCTTC	CASSSDRAPRNEQFF
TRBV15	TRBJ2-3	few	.	TGTGCCACCAGCCTCGGCCCCCCGCAGGGCACAGATACGCAGTATTTT	CATSLGPPQGTDTQYF
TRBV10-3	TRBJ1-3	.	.	TGTGCCATCAGCCCGGGCGGGTACGGAAACACCATATATTTT	CAISPGGYGNTIYF
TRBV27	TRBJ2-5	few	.	TGTGCCAGCAGTTCAGATCAACAAGAGACCCAGTACTTC	CASSSDQQETQYF
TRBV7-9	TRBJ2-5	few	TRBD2	TGTGCCAGCAGCTTTAGCGGGAGAGTCGGGACCCAGTACTTC	CASSFSGRVGTQYF
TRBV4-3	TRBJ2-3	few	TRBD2	TGCGCCAGCAGCCCGAAAGGAGCGGGGCCGGAGGATACGCAGTATTTT	CASSPKGAGPEDTQYF
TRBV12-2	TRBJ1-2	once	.	TGTGCAAGTCGTTCTGCCAGGGACAGAGCATTCTATGGCTACACCTTC	CASRSARDRAFYGYTF
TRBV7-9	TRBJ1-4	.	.	TGTGCCAGCAGACCCGGTGGAGAAACTAATGAAAAACTGTTTTTT	CASRPGGETNEKLFF
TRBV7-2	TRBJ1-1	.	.	TGTGCCAGCAGCTTAGGAGGTGAAGCTTTCTTT	CASSLGGEAFF
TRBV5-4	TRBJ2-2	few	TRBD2	TGTGCCAGCAGCAAGACTAGCGGGGGGGCCCGAGCCACCGGGGAGCTGTTTTTT	CASSKTSGGARATGELFF
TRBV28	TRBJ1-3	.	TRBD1	TGTGCCAGCAGTCCAGGGGGCTCTGGAAACACCATATATTTT	CASSPGGSGNTIYF
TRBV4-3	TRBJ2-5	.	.	TGCGCCAGCAGCACACACAGGGAGAGAGAGACCCAGTACTTC	CASSTHRERETQYF
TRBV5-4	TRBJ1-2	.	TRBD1	TGTGCCAGCAGCCCGACAGGGGGTGGGTATGGCTACACCTTC	CASSPTGGGYGYTF
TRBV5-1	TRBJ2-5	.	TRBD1	TGCGCCAGCAGCGCGGGACAGGGTGGCGAGACCCAGTACTTC	CASSAGQGGETQYF
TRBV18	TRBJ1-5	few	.	TGTGCCAGCTGCTTGGATCGAGGTCAGCCCCAGCATTTT	CASCLDRGQPQHF
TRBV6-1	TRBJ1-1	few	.	TGTGCCAGCAGTGAAAGGGGAAGGGTGTGGACTGAAGCTTTCTTT	CASSERGRVWTEAFF
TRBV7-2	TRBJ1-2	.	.	TGTGCCAGCATAACAGGGTTTTGGCTCACCTTC	CASITGFWLTF
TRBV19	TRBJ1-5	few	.	TGTGCCAGTAGTAACGGACTGTTCGCTGGGCCCCAGCATTTT	CASSNGLFAGPQHF
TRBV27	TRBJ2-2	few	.	TGTGCCAGCAGCCCCTGGGTAGAGGGGGCGAACACCGGGGAGCTGTTTTTT	CASSPWVEGANTGELFF
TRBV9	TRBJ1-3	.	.	TGTGCCAGCAGCGTAGCCGTAAGCTCCGGAAACACCATATATTTT	CASSVAVSSGNTIYF
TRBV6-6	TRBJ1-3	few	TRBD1	TGTGCCAGCAGTGCTCAGGGGGTCCCTGGAAACACCATATATTTT	CASSAQGVPGNTIYF
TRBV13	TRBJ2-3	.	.	TGTGCCAGCAGCAGGGGGAGCACAGATACGCAGTATTTT	CASSRGSTDTQYF
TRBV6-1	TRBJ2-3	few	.	TGTGCCAGCAGTGAACTAGCAGATACGCAGTATTTT	CASSELADTQYF
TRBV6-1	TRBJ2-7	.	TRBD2	TGTGCCAGCAGTGACCCCTGGCGGGGGGATATCTACGAGCAGTACTTC	CASSDPWRGDIYEQYF
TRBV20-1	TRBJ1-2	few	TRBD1	TGCAGTGCTAACAGGGGGGAAGGCTACACCTTC	CSANRGEGYTF
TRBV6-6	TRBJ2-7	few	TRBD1	TGTGCCACCAAACCGGGACAGGGAGATTACGAGCAGTACTTC	CATKPGQGDYEQYF
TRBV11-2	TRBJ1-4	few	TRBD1	TGTGCCAGCAGATACGGACAGGCTAATATGGGGAATGAAAAACTGTTTTTT	CASRYGQANMGNEKLFF
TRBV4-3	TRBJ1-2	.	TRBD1	TGCGCCAGCAGCCGGGACAGGGTGACCTTCCGTGGCTACACCTTC	CASSRDRVTFRGYTF
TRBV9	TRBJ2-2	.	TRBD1	TGTGCCAGTACGGGACAGGGGGGGAACACCGGGGAGCTGTTTTTT	CASTGQGGNTGELFF
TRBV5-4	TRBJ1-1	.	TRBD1	TGTGCCAGCAGCCGAGGACAGGAGAACACTGAAGCTTTCTTT	CASSRGQENTEAFF
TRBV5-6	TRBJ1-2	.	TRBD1	TGTGCCAGGAGCTTGACGGACAGGGCTGGTGTCACCTTC	CARSLTDRAGVTF
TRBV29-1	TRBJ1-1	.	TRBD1	TGCAGCGTTGAAGGGGACAGGGGAGGCATGAACACTGAAGCTTTCTTT	CSVEGDRGGMNTEAFF
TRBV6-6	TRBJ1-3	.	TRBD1	TGTGCCAGCAGTAACCGGGACAGGAGCTCTGGAAACACCATATATTTT	CASSNRDRSSGNTIYF
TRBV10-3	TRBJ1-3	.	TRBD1	TGTGCCATCAGGCAGGGGGCGGCTGGAAACACCATATATTTT	CAIRQGAAGNTIYF
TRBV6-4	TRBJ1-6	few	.	TGTGCCAGCAGTGACCTCCCTTGGAGGTCACCCCTCCACTTT	CASSDLPWRSPLHF
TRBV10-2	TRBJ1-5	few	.	TGCGCCAGCAGTGAAGGGAGGTCGGGCAATCAGCCCCAGCATTTT	CASSEGRSGNQPQHF
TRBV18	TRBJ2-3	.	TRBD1	TGTGCCAGCTCACCCAGGCAGGGGGGCACAGATACGCAGTATTTT	CASSPRQGGTDTQYF
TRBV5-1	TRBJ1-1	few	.	TGCGCCAGCAGCTTGGGTACGACTCTGAACACTGAAGCTTTCTTT	CASSLGTTLNTEAFF
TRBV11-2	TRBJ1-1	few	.	TGTGCCAGCAGGCCCCTTGTAGAGGGACACTTAAACACTGAAGCTTTCTTT	CASRPLVEGHLNTEAFF
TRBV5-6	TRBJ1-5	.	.	TGTGCCAGCAGCTTTTATGCAGGGAATAGCAATCAGCCCCAGCATTTT	CASSFYAGNSNQPQHF
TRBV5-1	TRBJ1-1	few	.	TGCGCCAGCAGCTTGGCAGGGGACACTGAAGCTTTCTTT	CASSLAGDTEAFF
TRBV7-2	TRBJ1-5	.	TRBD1	TGTGCCAGCAGCTTAGTCATGGGACAGGGTGACCAGCCCCAGCATTTT	CASSLVMGQGDQPQHF
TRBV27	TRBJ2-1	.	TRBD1	TGTGCCAGCAGTTTAGGGGGGACAGGCCCGAATGAGCAGTTCTTC	CASSLGGTGPNEQFF
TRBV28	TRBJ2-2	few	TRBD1	TGTGCCAGCAGTTTAAAGGGGGCGGCAGGGTACACCGGGGAGCTGTTTTTT	CASSLKGAAGYTGELFF
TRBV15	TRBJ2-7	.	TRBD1	TGTGCCACCAGCAGAGGGGGACAGTCCTACGAGCAGTACTTC	CATSRGGQSYEQYF